This TCR beta chain comes out of a study of cytomegalovirus exposure and HLA in healthy donors. About the research overall: Previous work identified 95 million to 120 million unique TCR beta sequences from 150 million to 200 million T cells.

General observations from the study: A later analysis linked a missense variant in DCLRE1C to the trimming of TCR beta V and J genes.

PCR involved 60 Vbeta and 13 Jbeta primers. Authors' data handling: There were about 88 million unique TCR beta chains by a later count, and around 10 million of them were shared. Assay used: immunoSEQ multiplex PCR; TCRdb lists only in-frame clones, some missing. That table is the source of V, J and clone size, and D and trimming were worked out from the DNA. The sample lists about 140,000 clones, around three quarters seen once, with 2% to 3% in the top ten. This CDR3 comprises 14 residues. V lost 6 bases, J lost 3 bases, and 15 bases lay in between. Germline V gene lookup returns CDR1 MNHEY and CDR2 SVGAGI. As concerns this clone: Its target is not known.

The source material was PBMCs. The chain joins TRBV6-5 to TRBJ2-7; D is perhaps TRBD2 (5 bases). This sequence was found in a woman aged 18-29 years in good health and CMV-seropositive. The CDR3 nucleotides are TGTGCCAGCAGCGCCGGGGTGACGATCTACGAGCAGTACTTC. Its protein product is CASSAGVTIYEQYF.